A selection of T cell receptor beta chains follows, all from one sample in a study of PD-1 blockade in classical Hodgkin lymphoma. Some clones are missing from TCRdb's copy, which holds only in-frame ones; the method was immunoSEQ multiplex PCR. The sample includes fewer than 90,000 clones, more than 85% of them seen just once. The sample comprised peripheral blood mononuclear cells (PBMCs). Receptors were obtained from a human donor with classical Hodgkin lymphoma. CDR3s include the opening cysteine and the closing phenylalanine or tryptophan. A D gene is named only where the DNA matches it firmly. Only part of the rows carry a size: once, few, many, or a class if the clone is expanded.

v_call,d_call,clone_size,j_call,cdr3_nt,cdr3_aa
TRBV7-2,-,-,TRBJ2-1,TGTGCCAGCAGCTCCACCCCCTCCGGACTTCAAAAGTTCTTC,CASSSTPSGLQKFF
TRBV19,-,-,TRBJ1-4,TGTGCCAGTAGTCCCCCTAGGAATGAAAAACTGTTTTTT,CASSPPRNEKLFF
TRBV27,-,few,TRBJ2-6,TGTGCCAGCAGTTATGATGGGGCCAACGTCCTGACTTTC,CASSYDGANVLTF
TRBV6-1,TRBD1,-,TRBJ1-2,TGTGCCAGCAGTGAGGAACGACAGGGATATGGCTACACCTTC,CASSEERQGYGYTF
TRBV20-1,-,-,TRBJ1-1,TGCAGTGCTAGAGACCGAGAAGCTTTCTTT,CSARDREAFF
TRBV15,-,-,TRBJ1-5,TGTGCCACCAGCAGAGATCGAGGGTCGCTAAGCAATCAGCCCCAGCATTTT,CATSRDRGSLSNQPQHF
TRBV9,-,-,TRBJ2-5,TGTGCCAGCAGCGTAGGCAGGGGCTCCGGGGAGACCCAGTACTTC,CASSVGRGSGETQYF
TRBV11-2,-,-,TRBJ2-1,TGTGCCAGCAGCTTAGATGCGTTTAATGAGCAGTTCTTC,CASSLDAFNEQFF
TRBV15,TRBD2,-,TRBJ2-5,TGTGCCACCAGCAGAGAAGCCGTCTCTTTTGGCGGGACTAGCGGGAGGAATAGGGAGACCCAGTACTTC,CATSREAVSFGGTSGRNRETQYF
TRBV20-1,-,-,TRBJ1-3,TGCAGTGCTCTAGGTTGGGACACCATATATTTT,CSALGWDTIYF
TRBV6-5,-,-,TRBJ1-1,TGTGCCACCCACAGAGACATGAACACTGAAGCTTTCTTT,CATHRDMNTEAFF
TRBV10-3,TRBD1,-,TRBJ1-5,TGTGCCATCAGGGGGACAGGGGGTGGTCAGCCCCAGCATTTT,CAIRGTGGGQPQHF
TRBV7-9,-,once,TRBJ1-3,TGTGCCAGCAGCTTAAGTGGAAACACCATATATTTT,CASSLSGNTIYF
TRBV10-3,-,-,TRBJ2-7,TGTGCCATCAGCCTCTCCGACCGGGGCGAGCAGTACTTC,CAISLSDRGEQYF
TRBV6-6,-,-,TRBJ1-2,TGTGCCAGCAGTCGGGGGGTGCAGGGTGACTATGGCTACACCTTC,CASSRGVQGDYGYTF
TRBV7-9,-,-,TRBJ1-1,TGTGCCAGCAGCTTATTACCCACAGGGAAAGCTTTCTTT,CASSLLPTGKAFF
TRBV6-5,-,once,TRBJ2-3,TGTGCCAGCAGTTACTCCCGGGTGGGGGATACGCAGTATTTT,CASSYSRVGDTQYF
TRBV6-1,-,-,TRBJ1-1,TGTGCCAGCATTCAAGGGGGATACGGCACTGAAGCTTTCTTT,CASIQGGYGTEAFF
TRBV7-6,TRBD2,-,TRBJ2-1,TGTGCCAGCAGCCCTCGGACTAGCGGGAACAATGAGCAGTTCTTC,CASSPRTSGNNEQFF
TRBV9,-,once,TRBJ2-5,TGTGCCAGCAGCGTACACAGGGAAGGGGGATTGAAAGAGACCCAGTACTTC,CASSVHREGGLKETQYF
TRBV6-6,-,-,TRBJ2-7,TGTGCCAGCAGTTCAGCAGTAAACGAGCAGTACTTC,CASSSAVNEQYF
TRBV7-2,TRBD1,-,TRBJ2-3,TGTGCCAGCAGCTCGGGACAGTACACAGATACGCAGTATTTT,CASSSGQYTDTQYF
TRBV28,-,-,TRBJ1-2,TGTGCCAGCAGCCCCCCCAGGGGCTATGGCTACACCTTC,CASSPPRGYGYTF
TRBV6-5,-,-,TRBJ1-6,TGTGCCAGCAGTTATACGGGACTCAATAATTCACCCCTCCACTTT,CASSYTGLNNSPLHF
TRBV18,TRBD1,-,TRBJ1-1,TGTGCCAGCTCACCATCTGTGGACAGGGGCTCTGAAGCTTTCTTT,CASSPSVDRGSEAFF
TRBV6-5,-,-,TRBJ2-7,TGTGCCAGCAGAGGACCGGGACGGATCTCCTACGAGCAGTACTTC,CASRGPGRISYEQYF
TRBV5-1,-,-,TRBJ2-2,TGCGCCAGCAGCTTGCAAGGAAGCGCCACCGGGGAGCTGTTTTTT,CASSLQGSATGELFF
TRBV29-1,-,-,TRBJ2-3,TGCAGCGGGGGAAGCGTGACAGATACGCAGTATTTT,CSGGSVTDTQYF
TRBV7-9,TRBD2,-,TRBJ2-7,TGTGCCAGCAGCTATACCGGGACTAGCGACGAGCAGTACTTC,CASSYTGTSDEQYF
TRBV2,-,-,TRBJ2-1,TGTGCCACCCATAGGGGGAGTGCGGGAGCCGCCGATGAAACCTACAATGAGCAGTTCTTC,CATHRGSAGAADETYNEQFF
TRBV4-2,TRBD2,-,TRBJ2-1,TGTGCCAGCAGCCGCCTCGCTCGAGCGGGGGACTACAATGAGCAGTTCTTC,CASSRLARAGDYNEQFF
TRBV5-4,TRBD1,-,TRBJ1-6,TGTGCCAGCAGCACACCGGGACAGGGTAATTCACCCCTCCACTTT,CASSTPGQGNSPLHF
TRBV6-1,-,-,TRBJ2-1,TGTGCCAGCATCCAGGGGGGGAATGAGCAGTTCTTC,CASIQGGNEQFF
TRBV7-6,-,-,TRBJ2-3,TGTGCCAGCAGCTTAGCCGGGCATCGGCTGAGCACAGATACGCAGTATTTT,CASSLAGHRLSTDTQYF
TRBV7-9,-,-,TRBJ1-2,TGTGCCAGCAGCTTCATCGTTGGGGGTAACTATGGCTACACCTTC,CASSFIVGGNYGYTF
TRBV7-9,-,-,TRBJ1-2,TGTGCCAGCAGCTTTAATGGATGGGGCGAAATTTTCTATGGCTACACCTTC,CASSFNGWGEIFYGYTF
TRBV27,TRBD1,-,TRBJ2-1,TGTGCCAGCAGAAAACTACCGGGGACAGGGGGTTTGAAGATCAATGAGCAGTTCTTC,CASRKLPGTGGLKINEQFF
TRBV9,TRBD1,once,TRBJ2-5,TGTGCCAGCAGCGAGGGACAGACCCAAGAGACCCAGTACTTC,CASSEGQTQETQYF
TRBV4-2,-,-,TRBJ1-2,TGTGCCAGCAGCCCAGAAATGGATGCTAACTATGGCTACACCTTC,CASSPEMDANYGYTF
TRBV7-8,TRBD2,-,TRBJ2-3,TGTGCCAGCAGCTCTTGGGGACTAGCGGGGGCAGATACGCAGTATTTT,CASSSWGLAGADTQYF
TRBV2,TRBD1,-,TRBJ2-7,TGTGCCAGCCTGGGACAGGATGTGCTGTACTTC,CASLGQDVLYF
TRBV5-1,-,-,TRBJ2-7,TGCGCCAGCAGCTTGGCCCTACAGGGATACGAGCAGTACTTC,CASSLALQGYEQYF
TRBV6-1,TRBD1,once,TRBJ2-7,TGTGCCAGCAGTGAAGCGGGGACAGTACTCTCCTACGAGCAGTACTTC,CASSEAGTVLSYEQYF
TRBV5-1,TRBD1,-,TRBJ2-5,TGCGCCAGCAGTCCAAGACAGGGAGAAGAGACCCAGTACTTC,CASSPRQGEETQYF
TRBV27,-,-,TRBJ1-2,TGTGCCAGCAGTTTGGGCGGGGTAGCTAACTATGGCTACACCTTC,CASSLGGVANYGYTF
TRBV25-1,-,-,TRBJ2-7,TGTGCCAGCAGTCGGCCAGGGAACTACGAGCAGTACTTC,CASSRPGNYEQYF
TRBV29-1,-,-,TRBJ1-5,TGCAGCGTAGGGATGGGGAGCAATCAGCCCCAGCATTTT,CSVGMGSNQPQHF